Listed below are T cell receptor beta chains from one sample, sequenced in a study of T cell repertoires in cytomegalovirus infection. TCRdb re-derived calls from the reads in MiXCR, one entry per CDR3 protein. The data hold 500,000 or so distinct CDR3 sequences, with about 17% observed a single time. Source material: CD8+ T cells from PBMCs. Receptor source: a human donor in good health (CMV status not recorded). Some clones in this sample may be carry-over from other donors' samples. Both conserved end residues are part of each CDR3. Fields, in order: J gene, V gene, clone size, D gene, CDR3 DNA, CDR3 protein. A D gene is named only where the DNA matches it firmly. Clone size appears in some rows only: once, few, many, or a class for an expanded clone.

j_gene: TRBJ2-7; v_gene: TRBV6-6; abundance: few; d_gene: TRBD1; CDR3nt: TGTGCCAGCAGTTATTCCCGTACAGGGGGCTACGAGCAGTACTTC; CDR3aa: CASSYSRTGGYEQYF
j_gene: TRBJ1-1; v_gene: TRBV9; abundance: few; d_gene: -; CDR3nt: TGTGCCAGCAGCTCAAAGACAGTTATGAACACTGAAGCTTTCTTT; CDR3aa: CASSSKTVMNTEAFF
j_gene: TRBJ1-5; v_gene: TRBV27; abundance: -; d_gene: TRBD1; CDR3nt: TGTGCCAGCAGTTTATCGTTGACAGGGAGTAGCCCCCAGCATTTT; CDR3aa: CASSLSLTGSSPQHF
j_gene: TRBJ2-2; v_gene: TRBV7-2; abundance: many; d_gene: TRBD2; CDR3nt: TGTGCCAGCAGCTTAGGGGCTAGCGGGTACACCGGGGAGCTGTTTTTT; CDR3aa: CASSLGASGYTGELFF
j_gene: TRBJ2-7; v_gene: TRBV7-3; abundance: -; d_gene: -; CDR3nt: TGTGCCAGCAGCCATGATACCGGGGGTTACGAGCAGTACTTC; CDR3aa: CASSHDTGGYEQYF
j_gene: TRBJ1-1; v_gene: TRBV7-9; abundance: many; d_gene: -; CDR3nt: TGTGCCAGCAGCTTGAAGGGAGACACTGAAGCTTTCTTT; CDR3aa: CASSLKGDTEAFF
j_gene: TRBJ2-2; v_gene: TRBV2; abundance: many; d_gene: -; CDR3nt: TGTGCCAGCAGTGATCGGACTAACACCGGGGAGCTGTTTTTT; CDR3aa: CASSDRTNTGELFF
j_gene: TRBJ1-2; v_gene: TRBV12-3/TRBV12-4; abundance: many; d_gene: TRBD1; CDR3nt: TGTGCCAGCAGTTTAGGGGCTCAGCAGGGGGCGAGTGGCTACACCTTC; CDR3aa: CASSLGAQQGASGYTF
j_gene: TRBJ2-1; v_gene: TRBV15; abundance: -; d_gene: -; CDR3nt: TGTGCCACCAGCAGAGTATTAGTCCCTTCCCACAATGAGCAGTTCTTC; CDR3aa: CATSRVLVPSHNEQFF
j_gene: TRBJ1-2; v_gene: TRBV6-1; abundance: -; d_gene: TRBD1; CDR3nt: TGTGCCAGCAGTGAAGGGGAGGGACAGCTATACTATGGCTACACCTTC; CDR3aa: CASSEGEGQLYYGYTF
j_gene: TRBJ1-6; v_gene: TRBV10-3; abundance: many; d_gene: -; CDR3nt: TGTGCCATCAGTGACGGGGGAGCCTATAATTCACCCCTCCACTTT; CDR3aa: CAISDGGAYNSPLHF
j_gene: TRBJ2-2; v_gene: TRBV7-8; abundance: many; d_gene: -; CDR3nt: TGTGCCAGCAGCTTAAGTAACTCCCTCGGCCCCGGGGAGCTGTTTTTT; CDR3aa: CASSLSNSLGPGELFF
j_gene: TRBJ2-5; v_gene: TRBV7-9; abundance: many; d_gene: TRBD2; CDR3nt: TGTGCCAGCAGCTTAACTAGCGGCCAAGAGACCCAGTACTTC; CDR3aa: CASSLTSGQETQYF
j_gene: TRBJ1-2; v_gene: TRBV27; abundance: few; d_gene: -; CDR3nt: TGTGCCAGCAGTCTCGCCTTGGGACGGGGGAACTATGGCTACACCTTC; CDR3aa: CASSLALGRGNYGYTF
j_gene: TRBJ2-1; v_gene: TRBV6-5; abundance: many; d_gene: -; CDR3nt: TGTGCCAGCAGTTACCACGACGGGGGAAACAATGAGCAGTTCTTC; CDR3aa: CASSYHDGGNNEQFF
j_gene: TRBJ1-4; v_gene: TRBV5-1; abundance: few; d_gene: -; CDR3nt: TGCGCCAGCAGCTTTACCGGGGACCTTAATGAAAAACTGTTTTTT; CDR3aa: CASSFTGDLNEKLFF
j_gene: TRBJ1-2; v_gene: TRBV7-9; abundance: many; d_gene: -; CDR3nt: TGTGCCAGCAGGCCCGGTGGGGGTGACTATGGCTACACCTTC; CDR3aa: CASRPGGGDYGYTF
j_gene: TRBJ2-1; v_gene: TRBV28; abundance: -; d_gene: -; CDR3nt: TGTGCCAGCAGTCGACCGGGTAGCCCGAACAATGAGCAGTTCTTC; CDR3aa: CASSRPGSPNNEQFF
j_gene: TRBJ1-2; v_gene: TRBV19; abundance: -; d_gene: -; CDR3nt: TGTGCCAGTAGTATAGTAGCAGACCTCCAGTATGGCTACACCTTC; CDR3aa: CASSIVADLQYGYTF
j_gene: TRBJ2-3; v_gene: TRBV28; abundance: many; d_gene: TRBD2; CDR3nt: TGTGCCAGCAGTTTAGAACTAGCGGAAGCAGATACGCAGTATTTT; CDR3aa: CASSLELAEADTQYF
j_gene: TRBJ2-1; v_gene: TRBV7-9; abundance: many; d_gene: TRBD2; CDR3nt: TGTGCCAGCAGCTTAAGTCACGGACTAGCGGGAGGGCTTGAGCAGTTCTTC; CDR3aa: CASSLSHGLAGGLEQFF